These 12 T cell receptor beta chains were all obtained from the same sample, sequenced in a study of T cells in Graves' hyperthyroidism and ophthalmopathy (dated by TCRdb to between 2018 and 2021). Receptor libraries were prepared by multiplex PCR. TCRdb shows the sequencer as Illumina HiSeq 2000. Amplification of TCR beta CDR3 regions was carried out from RNA transcripts. The TCR CDR3 was subjected to a first round of RT-PCR using the HTBI primer set and the Qiagen OneStep RT-PCR kit. The public reads were reprocessed in TCRdb via fastp at Q25 and MiXCR, keeping in-frame beta chains. A single entry per CDR3 protein holds the most common genes and DNA from its merged rows. For this sample the table gives around 600,000 distinct CDR3 sequences, of which roughly 15% were detected only once. The top ten hold roughly an eighth of the sample. Source material: blood. The receptors originated from a woman in her forties or fifties with Graves' ophthalmopathy.

This clonotype was seen many times. This rearrangement joins TRBV27 to TRBJ2-1; TRBD2 matches at 9 bases. This CDR3 comprises 16 residues. J gave up 3 bases and V 3 bases, and 6 bases lay outside the gene matches. CDR1 and CDR2 from the germline V gene are MNHEY and SMNVEV (reference sequence). The CDR3 loop is CASSFSGSYVYNEQFF. In nucleotides, the CDR3 is TGTGCCAGCAGTTTTAGCGGGAGTTATGTCTACAATGAGCAGTTCTTC.

This clonotype was counted between two and nine times. The chain employs TRBV29-1 and TRBJ2-7; maybe TRBD2 (6 bases). Germline V gene data show CDR1 as SQVTM and CDR2 as ANQGSEA. The V end was cut by 6 bases, the J end by 4 bases, with 13 bases between. This CDR3 spans 12 amino acids. In DNA form, the CDR3 reads TGCAGCGTGGTCCGTAGCGGATACGAGCAGTACTTC. Protein sequence: CSVVRSGYEQYF.

This clonotype was seen many times. The chain combines TRBV7-9 with TRBJ2-1, with 7 bases aligning to TRBD2. Germline V lookup: CDR1 SEHNR, CDR2 FQNEAQ (reference sequence). The V gene end was trimmed by 5 bases and the J gene end by 9 bases; junction bases not matched to a gene: 7. The CDR3 is made up of 13 amino acids. CDR3 sequence reads: CASSPGEGIEQFF. The CDR3 DNA reads TGTGCCAGCAGCCCGGGGGAGGGGATTGAGCAGTTCTTC.

There are many counts of this clonotype. V is TRBV27 and J is TRBJ2-5; D uncertain. V lost 1 base and J 5 bases, leaving 17 bases between the germline ends. The CDR3 is made up of 16 amino acids. Germline CDR1 is MNHEY and CDR2 is SMNVEV (reference sequence). The CDR3 loop reads CASSLFSSSIFETQYF. CDR3 bases: TGTGCCAGCAGTTTATTCTCAAGCTCAATATTTGAGACCCAGTACTTC.

This chain joins TRBV28 and TRBJ2-7; 7 bases map to TRBD1. The CDR3 has 16 amino acids. The V segment lost 5 bases and the J segment 3 bases; nucleotides outside the gene matches: 13. Germline values: CDR1 MDHEN, CDR2 SYDVKM. The CDR3, as DNA: TGTGCCAGCAGTACCCGGGACAGACTGTTTTTCTACGAGCAGTACTTC. Protein: CASSTRDRLFFYEQYF.

This rearrangement joins TRBV19 to TRBJ2-5; a weak D match, TRBD2 (6 bases). V was trimmed by 0 bases and J by 4 bases, leaving 6 bases between them. The CDR3 runs 13 residues. CDR1 LNHDA and CDR2 SQIVND come from the germline V gene (reference sequence). CDR3 amino acids: CASSIEGGETQYF. The CDR3 DNA sequence: TGTGCCAGTAGTATAGAGGGAGGAGAGACCCAGTACTTC. Together with reference TRBV19 and TRBJ2-5, the CDR3 gives the full variable domain: DGGITQSPKYLFRKEGQNVTLSCEQNLNHDAMYWYRQDPGQGLRLIYYSQIVNDFQKGDIAEGYSVSREKKESFPLTVTSAQKNPTAFYLCASSIEGGETQYFGPGTRLLVL.

The table lists this clonotype with many counts. The gene calls are TRBV6-2 or TRBV6-3 and TRBJ2-1; no reliable D call. Germline-derived CDR1 and CDR2 are MNHEY and SVGEGT. V lost 4 bases, J lost 0 bases, and 13 bases lay in between. The CDR3 totals 16 residues. CDR3 protein: CASSLAAASSYNEQFF. DNA of the CDR3: TGTGCCAGCAGTTTGGCGGCGGCTAGCTCCTACAATGAGCAGTTCTTC.

This chain uses TRBV9 with TRBJ1-2; no clear D gene. The CDR3 runs 13 residues. The germline V and J ends were trimmed by 0 bases and 7 bases, with 10 bases remaining between them. Per the germline V gene, CDR1 is SGDLS and CDR2 is YYNGEE. The CDR3 here is CASSVATTGGYTF. The CDR3 nucleotides are TGTGCCAGCAGCGTAGCAACAACCGGTGGCTACACCTTC. The full variable domain, completed using reference TRBV9 and TRBJ1-2, is DSGVTQTPKHLITATGQRVTLRCSPRSGDLSVYWYQQSLDQGLQFLIQYYNGEERAKGNILERFSAQQFPDLHSELNLSSLELGDSALYFCASSVATTGGYTFGSGTRLTVV.

This clonotype has just a few counts. This chain uses TRBV7-2 with TRBJ2-7, with TRBD2 identical over 9 bases. The CDR3 has 15 residues. With 7 bases clipped from V and 6 bases from J, the junction kept 13 bases outside the gene matches. Germline CDR1 is SGHTA and CDR2 is FQGNSA. The CDR3 DNA is TGTGCCAGCATGGGTTTTCTTAGCGGGAGTACCGAGCAGTACTTC. Encoded protein: CASMGFLSGSTEQYF.

The chain carries TRBV20-1 and TRBJ1-4, with D possibly being TRBD1 (6 bases). This CDR3 region has 13 residues. Germline lookup yields CDR1 DFQATT and CDR2 SNEGSKA (reference sequence). V lost 6 bases, J lost 4 bases, and 12 bases lay in between. The DNA of the CDR3 is TGCAGTGCCAAGGACAGAAGTAATGAAAAACTGTTTTTT. This encodes CSAKDRSNEKLFF.

The chain employs TRBV20-1 and TRBJ2-7; D might be TRBD2 (6 bases). This CDR3 contains 16 residues. The germline V gene encodes CDR1 DFQATT and CDR2 SNEGSKA (reference sequence). V was cut by 6 bases and J by 5 bases, with 26 bases left in between. The CDR3 spells CSARDPQPVFRDEQYF. In DNA, the CDR3 is TGCAGTGCGCGGGACCCCCAGCCCGTTTTTCGGGACGAGCAGTACTTC.

This clonotype was recorded a few times. The chain carries TRBV7-8 and TRBJ2-2; D possibly corresponds to TRBD2 (5 bases). There are 15 residues in the CDR3. Looked up from germline, CDR1 is SGHVS and CDR2 is FQNEAQ. V dropped 2 bases and J dropped 0 bases, with 7 bases sitting between them. As DNA, the CDR3 is TGTGCCAGCAGCTTAAAGCGGCCGAACACCGGGGAGCTGTTTTTT. This encodes CASSLKRPNTGELFF.